This passage covers 27 T cell receptor beta chains from one sample sequenced in a study of T cells after yellow fever vaccination (dated by TCRdb to between 2018 and 2021). The library came from 5' RACE. Sequencing relied on an Illumina HiSeq 2500. The public reads were reanalyzed by TCRdb: fastp trimming at Q25, MiXCR alignment, in-frame beta chains only. Each CDR3 protein gets just one entry, which takes the most common genes and DNA from the rows behind it. This sample has approximately 150,000 distinct CDR3 sequences in its table, and 6.5% to 8.5% of those were observed once. The ten largest clonotypes hold less than 0.95% of the sample. Reading the label with the study, this specimen's treatment or condition is: live attenuated yellow fever vaccine strain. The starting material was CD4+ T cells sorted from PBMCs, obtained 5 days after the yellow fever booster vaccination. The receptors originated from a young man who received the YFV17D yellow fever vaccine.

This clonotype was recorded many times. The rearrangement uses TRBV20-1 and TRBJ2-1, with 9 bases lining up with TRBD2. The CDR3 runs to 14 residues. V gave up 3 bases and J gave up 7 bases; unmatched junction bases: 7. Germline V gene lookup returns CDR1 DFQATT and CDR2 SNEGSKA (reference sequence). Here the CDR3 DNA reads TGCAGTGCTAGTATTAGCGGGAGTGGAAATGAGCAGTTCTTC. Translating it yields CSASISGSGNEQFF.

In its sample, this clonotype was seen many times. This chain joins TRBV2 and TRBJ2-1; 12 nucleotides agree with TRBD2. V dropped 5 bases and J dropped 4; count of bases not matched to a gene: 3. CDR3 length: 15 amino acids. Germline V gene data show CDR1 as SNHLY and CDR2 as FYNNEI. CDR3 nucleotides: TGTGCCAGCAGTTTAACTAGCGGGGGGTACAATGAGCAGTTCTTC. As protein: CASSLTSGGYNEQFF.

This clonotype has at least ten counts. The chain employs TRBV20-1 and TRBJ2-7; 7 bases map to TRBD2. This CDR3 is built from 14 residues. Germline loops: CDR1 DFQATT, CDR2 SNEGSKA (reference sequence). The junction had 15 bases not matched to a gene; V was cut back by 6 bases and J by 7 bases. CDR3 DNA sequence: TGCAGTGCCCAGGTAGGAGGGAGGGATTCGGAGCAGTACTTC. Protein product: CSAQVGGRDSEQYF.

This clonotype was recorded many times. This rearrangement joins TRBV5-6 to TRBJ2-5; either TRBD1 or TRBD2 may supply D (5 bases each). V lost 2 bases and J 4 bases, leaving 9 bases between the germline ends. This CDR3 is 13 amino acids long. In germline, CDR1 is SGHDT, CDR2 YYEEEE. CDR3 DNA sequence: TGTGCCAGCAGCTTCCCAGGGACAGAGACCCAGTACTTC. It translates to CASSFPGTETQYF.

In its sample, this clonotype was seen many times. This chain uses TRBV20-1 with TRBJ2-1; the D gene is possibly TRBD2 (5 bases). V lost 3 bases and J 3 bases, leaving 6 bases between the germline ends. Germline V lookup: CDR1 DFQATT, CDR2 SNEGSKA (reference sequence). CDR3 length: 12 amino acids. For the CDR3, the DNA is TGCAGTGCTAGGAGGGACTACAATGAGCAGTTCTTC. This translates into CSARRDYNEQFF.

The table lists this clonotype with many counts. The V and J genes are TRBV6-1 and TRBJ2-3; TRBD1 matches at 7 bases. The length of the CDR3 is 15 residues. Germline trimming cut 7 bases from V and 2 bases from J; bases unmatched to any gene: 9. The germline V gene has CDR1 MNHNS and CDR2 SASEGT. CDR3 protein: CASNKQGTPTDTQYF. The CDR3 region has the DNA TGTGCCAGCAACAAACAGGGGACACCCACAGATACGCAGTATTTT.

This clonotype has a count of ten or more. This chain uses TRBV20-1 with TRBJ2-3, with D unclear. Trimming removed 1 base at V and 6 bases at J, with 2 bases between. The V gene's germline CDR1 is DFQATT and CDR2 SNEGSKA (reference sequence). The CDR3 consists of 10 residues. The CDR3 nucleotides are TGCAGTGCTAGAGCCGATACGCAGTATTTT. It translates to CSARADTQYF.

This sequence joins TRBV7-9 and TRBJ2-7; TRBD2 is a possible D gene (6 bases). CDR1 SEHNR and CDR2 FQNEAQ come from the germline V gene (reference sequence). This CDR3 is built from 11 residues. Deletions cut 5 bases from V and 9 bases from J, with 11 bases between. The CDR3 here is CASSPGLGQYF. DNA for the CDR3: TGTGCCAGCAGCCCGGGACTCGGGCAGTACTTC.

This clonotype was detected only a few times. The chain has TRBV7-2 and TRBJ1-5; D might be TRBD1 (5 bases). This CDR3 region has 14 residues. The germline V gene encodes CDR1 SGHTA and CDR2 FQGNSA. Between the trimmed V and J ends, which lost 1 base and 6 bases, there was a span of 10 bases. The CDR3 here is CASSLGGRGQPQHF. CDR3 nucleotides: TGTGCCAGCAGCTTAGGGGGACGTGGTCAGCCCCAGCATTTT.

This clonotype was seen ten or more times. This chain links TRBV20-1 with TRBJ2-1, with D perhaps matching TRBD2 (6 bases). The germline V gene encodes CDR1 DFQATT and CDR2 SNEGSKA (reference sequence). V lost 4 bases and J lost 8, with 18 bases in between. This CDR3 region has 14 residues. Here the CDR3 reads CSANRRAGPHEQFF. The CDR3 nucleotides read TGCAGTGCTAACAGGAGGGCAGGGCCCCATGAGCAGTTCTTC.

This clonotype came up many times. The V gene is TRBV7-8, the J gene TRBJ2-7; 8 nucleotides align to TRBD2. The CDR3 has 15 amino acids. Germline V gene data show CDR1 as SGHVS and CDR2 as FQNEAQ. J was trimmed by 6 bases and V by 4 bases; bases with no gene match: 11. CDR3 nucleotide sequence: TGTGCCAGCAGCTCAACCGGGACTAGTTCTGGCGAGCAGTACTTC. It specifies CASSSTGTSSGEQYF.

This clonotype was recorded at least ten times. The chain couples TRBV21-1 to TRBJ1-1. TRBV21-1 is a known pseudogene. The CDR3 runs 17 residues. The CDR3 DNA reads TGTGCCCCCCACCCCGGGCTAAACCCCAGAATCTGCCCTGAAGCTTTCTTT. The encoded protein is CAPHPGLNPRICPEAFF.

At least ten counts were recorded for this clonotype. This rearrangement joins TRBV6-1 to TRBJ1-5, with TRBD1 as a possible D gene (6 bases). V lost 4 bases and J lost 3, with 7 bases in between. Germline CDR1 MNHNS, CDR2 SASEGT. CDR3 size: 13 residues. The CDR3 bases are TGTGCCAGCAGTGGACAGGTCAATCAGCCCCAGCATTTT. Translating it yields CASSGQVNQPQHF.

The table lists this clonotype with many counts. The rearrangement links TRBV15 to TRBJ1-3; D may be TRBD1 (5 bases). CDR3 length: 15 residues. Germline V CDR1 and CDR2: LNHNV, YYDKDF (reference sequence). Between the trimmed V and J ends, which lost 3 bases and 6 bases, there was a span of 15 bases. The CDR3 here is CATSRQKAGPNTIYF. CDR3 DNA sequence: TGTGCCACCAGCAGGCAGAAAGCGGGACCAAACACCATATATTTT.

This clonotype was seen at least ten times. J is TRBJ2-5 and V is TRBV28; 12 nucleotides match TRBD2. V was clipped by 6 bases and J by 4 bases; unmatched bases: 6. CDR1 MDHEN and CDR2 SYDVKM come from the germline V gene. The CDR3 totals 15 residues. The CDR3 DNA reads as TGTGCCAGCAGGACACTAGCGGGAGGCGGAGAGACCCAGTACTTC. This translates into CASRTLAGGGETQYF.

This clonotype has at least ten counts. The V and J genes are TRBV28 and TRBJ2-7; a weak D match, TRBD2 (5 bases). CDR3 length equals 12 residues. V dropped 9 bases and J dropped 1 base, with 10 bases sitting between them. Germline values: CDR1 MDHEN, CDR2 SYDVKM. CDR3 coding DNA: TGTGCCAGTTGCGGGCGTTCCTACGAGCAGTACTTC. This translates into CASCGRSYEQYF.

Comment on this clonotype: A read error may explain this, as a much larger clone is one base away. This rearrangement joins TRBV12-3 or TRBV12-4 to TRBJ2-7; 12 nucleotides agree with TRBD2. The CDR3 runs 15 residues. V was pared by 6 bases and J by 3 bases, with 6 bases of the junction left unmatched. The CDR3 spells CASRERTSGIYEQYF. The DNA of the CDR3 is TGTGCCAGCAGGGAGCGGACTAGCGGGATCTACGAGCAGTACTTC.

This clonotype was counted only a few times. The chain recombines TRBV19 with TRBJ2-7; 8 bases map to TRBD1. V was clipped by 4 bases and J by 6 bases; unmatched bases: 5. The length of the CDR3 is 13 residues. Germline V gene data show CDR1 as LNHDA and CDR2 as SQIVND (reference sequence). The CDR3 DNA reads as TGTGCCAGTAGTACCGGACAGGGCGGCGAGCAGTACTTC. This codes for CASSTGQGGEQYF.

Comments on this clonotype: A read error may explain this, as a much larger clone is one base away. The V call is TRBV27, the J call TRBJ2-7; D not certain. V was cut by 6 bases and J by 7 bases, with 19 bases left in between. Germline V lookup: CDR1 MNHEY, CDR2 SMNVEV (reference sequence). The length of the CDR3 is 14 residues. The CDR3 is CASSPHAPTEEQYF. The CDR3 coding sequence is TGTGCCAGCAGCCCCCATGCCCCTACAGAAGAGCAGTACTTC.

This clonotype was seen many times. This rearrangement joins TRBV5-4 to TRBJ2-5; the D is unclear. Germline V gives CDR1 SGHNT, CDR2 YYREEE (reference sequence). CDR3 length: 16 amino acids. V gave up 0 bases and J gave up 1 base, with 13 bases separating them. CDR3 DNA: TGTGCCAGCAGCTTGGGACGCGGCACCCTCCAAGAGACCCAGTACTTC. This translates into CASSLGRGTLQETQYF.

The table lists this clonotype with many counts. This chain joins TRBV7-2 and TRBJ2-7; 8 nucleotides line up with TRBD2. The CDR3 runs 15 residues. The germline CDR1 and CDR2 sequences are SGHTA and FQGNSA. V trimming: 2 bases; J trimming: 0 bases; junction bases outside the gene matches: 3. CDR3 amino acids: CASSLTSGNSYEQYF. The CDR3 region has the DNA TGTGCCAGCAGCTTAACTAGCGGAAACTCCTACGAGCAGTACTTC.

This clonotype showed up many times. The V gene is TRBV4-3, the J gene TRBJ2-5; 10 bases line up with TRBD2. The V and J ends lost 1 base and 7 bases, in that order; junction bases with no gene match: 3. The CDR3 loop spans 14 amino acids. Germline V gives CDR1 LGHNA, CDR2 YSLEER. Here the CDR3 reads CASSQASGRGTQYF. The DNA of the CDR3 is TGCGCCAGCAGCCAAGCTAGCGGGAGAGGGACCCAGTACTTC.

About this clonotype: Possible read error: a much larger clone is one base away. CDR3 region: CASSSRTVSSNTEAFF. CDR3 nucleotides: TGCGCCAGCAGCTCCCGGACAGTGTCATCGAACACTGAAGCTTTCTTT. The J gene is TRBJ1-1, the V gene TRBV5-1; perhaps TRBD1 as D (6 bases). Trimming shortened V by 3 bases and J by 1 base, and 16 bases separated the two germline ends. Per germline, CDR1 SGHRS and CDR2 YFSETQ. This CDR3 is 16 amino acids long.

The sample holds many counts of this clonotype. The V gene is TRBV4-3, the J gene TRBJ1-1; D remains ambiguous. Trimming removed 0 bases at V and 10 bases at J, with 15 bases between. The CDR3 covers 14 residues. Germline V gene data show CDR1 as LGHNA and CDR2 as YSLEER. CDR3 amino acids: CASSQDSKGRVAFF. The CDR3 DNA sequence: TGCGCCAGCAGCCAAGACAGCAAGGGTCGTGTAGCTTTCTTT.

This clonotype was seen more than once but under ten times. This chain uses TRBV28 with TRBJ1-4; a possible D gene is TRBD1 (5 bases). Trimming shortened V by 5 bases and J by 8 bases, and 18 bases separated the two germline ends. In germline, CDR1 is MDHEN, CDR2 SYDVKM. The CDR3 has 15 amino acids. As DNA, the CDR3 is TGTGCCAGCAGTCCAGGGCCCCCGGCCCGAGAAAAACTGTTTTTT. It is translated as CASSPGPPAREKLFF. The full variable domain, rest sourced from reference TRBV28 and TRBJ1-4, is DVKVTQSSRYLVKRTGEKVFLECVQDMDHENMFWYRQDPGLGLRLIYFSYDVKMKEKGDIPEGYSVSREKKERFSLILESASTNQTSMYLCASSPGPPAREKLFFGSGTQLSVL.

This sequence joins TRBV30 and TRBJ2-7; D is tentatively TRBD1 or TRBD2 (7 bases each). Trimming took off 3 bases at V and 3 bases at J, with 24 bases between the two ends. Germline loops: CDR1 GTSNPN, CDR2 SVGIG (reference sequence). The CDR3 consists of 17 residues. Written as DNA, the CDR3 is TGTGCCTGGAGGCCCCTTGCCAAAGGGGGCGGGGGCTACGAGCAGTACTTC. Amino acids: CAWRPLAKGGGGYEQYF.

This clonotype was seen ten or more times. V and J are TRBV20-1 and TRBJ2-6; 7 nucleotides agree with TRBD1. The CDR3 has 14 residues. Germline CDR1 is DFQATT and CDR2 is SNEGSKA (reference sequence). Trimming cost V 6 bases and J 4 bases; bases outside gene matches: 6. CDR3 DNA: TGCAGTGCAGTACAGGGGATCGGGGCCAACGTCCTGACTTTC. Amino acids: CSAVQGIGANVLTF.